A single sample is the source of the 2 T cell receptor beta chains below, sequenced in a study of neurological immune-mediated disorders. Using its own MiXCR run on the 5' RACE reads, TCRdb lists one record per CDR3 protein. The sample has approximately 38,000 distinct CDR3 sequences; roughly 6.9% are singletons. The sequencing input was CD4+ T cells from blood. Receptors originate from a middle-aged man in good health.

Ten or more counts support this clonotype. The chain joins TRBV4-2 to TRBJ2-3; no firm D call. V lost 0 bases to trimming and J lost 5 bases, with 9 bases between them. Germline values: CDR1 LGHNA, CDR2 YNFKEQ. This CDR3 contains 14 residues. DNA of the CDR3: TGTGCCAGCAGCCAAGATCCCACTCTAGATACGCAGTATTTT. It specifies CASSQDPTLDTQYF.

Ten or more counts support this clonotype. The chain is built from TRBV7-2 and TRBJ2-7; a possible D gene is TRBD2 (6 bases). This CDR3 comprises 14 residues. Germline V gives CDR1 SGHTA, CDR2 FQGNSA. Trimming removed 0 bases at V and 2 bases at J, with 8 bases between. The CDR3 reads CASSLAGGPYEQYF. For the CDR3, the DNA is TGTGCCAGCAGCTTAGCGGGGGGACCCTACGAGCAGTACTTC.